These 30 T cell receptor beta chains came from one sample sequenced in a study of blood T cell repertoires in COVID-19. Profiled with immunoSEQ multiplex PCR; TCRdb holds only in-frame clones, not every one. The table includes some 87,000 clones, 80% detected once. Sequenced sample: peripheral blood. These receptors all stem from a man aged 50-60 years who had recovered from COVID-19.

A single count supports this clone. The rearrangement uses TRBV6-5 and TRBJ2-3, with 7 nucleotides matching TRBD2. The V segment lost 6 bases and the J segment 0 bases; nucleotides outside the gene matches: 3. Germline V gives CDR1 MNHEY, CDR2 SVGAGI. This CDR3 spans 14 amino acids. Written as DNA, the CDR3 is TGTGCCAGCAGGCCTAGCGGAAGCACAGATACGCAGTATTTT. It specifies CASRPSGSTDTQYF.

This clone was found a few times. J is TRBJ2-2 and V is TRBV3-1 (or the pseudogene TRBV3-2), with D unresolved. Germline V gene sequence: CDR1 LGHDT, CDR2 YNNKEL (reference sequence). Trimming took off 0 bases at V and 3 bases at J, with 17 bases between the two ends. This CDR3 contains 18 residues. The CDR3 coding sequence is TGTGCCAGCAGCCAAGAATTCACATCAAATCGCCACACCGGGGAGCTGTTTTTT. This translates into CASSQEFTSNRHTGELFF.

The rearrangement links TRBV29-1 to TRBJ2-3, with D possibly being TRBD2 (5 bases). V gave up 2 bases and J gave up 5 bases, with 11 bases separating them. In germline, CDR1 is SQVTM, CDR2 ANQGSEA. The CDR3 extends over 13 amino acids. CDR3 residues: CSVEPLAVDTQYF. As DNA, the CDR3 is TGCAGCGTTGAACCCCTAGCCGTAGATACGCAGTATTTT.

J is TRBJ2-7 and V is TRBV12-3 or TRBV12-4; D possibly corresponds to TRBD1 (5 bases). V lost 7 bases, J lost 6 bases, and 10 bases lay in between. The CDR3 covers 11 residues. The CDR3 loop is CASKLRGEQYF. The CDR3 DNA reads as TGTGCCAGCAAGCTAAGGGGCGAGCAGTACTTC.

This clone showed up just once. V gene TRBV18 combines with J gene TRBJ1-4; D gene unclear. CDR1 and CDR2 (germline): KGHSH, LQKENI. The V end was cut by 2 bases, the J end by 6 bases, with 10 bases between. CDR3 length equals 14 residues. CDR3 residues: CASSPTDGYEKLFF. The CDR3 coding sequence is TGTGCCAGCTCACCAACAGACGGTTATGAAAAACTGTTTTTT.

CDR3 loop: CASSTDIVQEAEAFF. CDR3 coding DNA: TGTGCCAGCTCAACCGACATTGTTCAGGAGGCTGAAGCTTTCTTT. This chain connects TRBV18 to TRBJ1-1; D call uncertain. Deletions cut 5 bases from V and 6 bases from J, with 19 bases between. CDR3 length equals 15 residues. CDR1 is KGHSH, CDR2 LQKENI, per germline.

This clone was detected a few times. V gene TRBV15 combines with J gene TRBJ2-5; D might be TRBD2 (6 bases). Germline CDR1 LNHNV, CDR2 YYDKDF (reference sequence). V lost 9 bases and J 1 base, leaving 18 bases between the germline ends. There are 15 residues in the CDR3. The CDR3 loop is CATSPRDFAQETQYF. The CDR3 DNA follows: TGTGCCACTAGTCCCCGGGACTTTGCCCAAGAGACCCAGTACTTC.

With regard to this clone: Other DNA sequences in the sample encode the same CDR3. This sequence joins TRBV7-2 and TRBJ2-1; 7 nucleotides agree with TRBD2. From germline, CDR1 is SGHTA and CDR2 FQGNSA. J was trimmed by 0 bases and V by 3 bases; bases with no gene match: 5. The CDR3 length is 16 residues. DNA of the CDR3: TGTGCCAGCAGCTTGGTAGCGGGTAGCTCCTACAATGAGCAGTTCTTC. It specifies CASSLVAGSSYNEQFF.

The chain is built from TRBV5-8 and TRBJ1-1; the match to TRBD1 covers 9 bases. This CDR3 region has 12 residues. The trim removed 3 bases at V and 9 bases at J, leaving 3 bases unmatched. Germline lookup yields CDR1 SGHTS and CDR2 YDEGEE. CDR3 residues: CASSWDRAKAFF. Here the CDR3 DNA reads TGTGCCAGCAGCTGGGACAGGGCAAAAGCTTTCTTT.

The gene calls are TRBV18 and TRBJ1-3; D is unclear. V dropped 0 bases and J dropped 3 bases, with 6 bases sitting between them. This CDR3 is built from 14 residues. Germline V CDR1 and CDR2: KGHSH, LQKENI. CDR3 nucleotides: TGTGCCAGCTCACCACCCACTTTTGGAAACACCATATATTTT. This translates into CASSPPTFGNTIYF.

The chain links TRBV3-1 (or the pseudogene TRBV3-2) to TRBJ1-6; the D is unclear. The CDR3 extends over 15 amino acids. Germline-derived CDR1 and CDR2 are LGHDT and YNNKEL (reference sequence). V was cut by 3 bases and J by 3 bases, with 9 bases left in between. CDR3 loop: CASSQGPLYNSPLHF. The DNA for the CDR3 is TGTGCCAGCAGCCAGGGCCCCCTCTATAATTCACCCCTCCACTTT.

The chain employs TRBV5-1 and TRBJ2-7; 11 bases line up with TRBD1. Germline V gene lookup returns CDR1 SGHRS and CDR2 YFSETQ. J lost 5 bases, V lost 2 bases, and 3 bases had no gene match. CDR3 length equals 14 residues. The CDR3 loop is CASSFRTGGHEQYF. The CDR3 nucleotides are TGCGCCAGCAGCTTTAGGACAGGGGGCCACGAGCAGTACTTC.

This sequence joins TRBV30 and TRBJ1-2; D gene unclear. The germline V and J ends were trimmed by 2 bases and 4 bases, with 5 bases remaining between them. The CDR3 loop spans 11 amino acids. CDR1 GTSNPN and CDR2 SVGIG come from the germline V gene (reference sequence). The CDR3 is CAWSSTYGYTF. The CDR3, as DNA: TGTGCCTGGAGTAGCACCTATGGCTACACCTTC.

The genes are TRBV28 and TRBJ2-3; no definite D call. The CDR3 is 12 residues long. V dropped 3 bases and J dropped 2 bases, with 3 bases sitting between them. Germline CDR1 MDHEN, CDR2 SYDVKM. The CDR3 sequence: CASSLATDTQYF. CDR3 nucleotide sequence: TGTGCCAGCAGTTTGGCCACAGATACGCAGTATTTT. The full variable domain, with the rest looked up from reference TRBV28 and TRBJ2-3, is DVKVTQSSRYLVKRTGEKVFLECVQDMDHENMFWYRQDPGLGLRLIYFSYDVKMKEKGDIPEGYSVSREKKERFSLILESASTNQTSMYLCASSLATDTQYFGPGTRLTVL.

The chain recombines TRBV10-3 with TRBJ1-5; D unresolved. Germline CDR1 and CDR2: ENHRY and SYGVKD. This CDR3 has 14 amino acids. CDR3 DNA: TGTGCTTCACGTGGCGGGGATAGCAATCAGCCCCAGCATTTT. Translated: CASRGGDSNQPQHF.

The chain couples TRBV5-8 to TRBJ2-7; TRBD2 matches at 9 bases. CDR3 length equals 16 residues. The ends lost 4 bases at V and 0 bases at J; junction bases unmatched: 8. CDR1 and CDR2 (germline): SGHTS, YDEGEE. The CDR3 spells CASSNLLAGGSYEQYF. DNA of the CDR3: TGTGCCAGCAGCAACCTACTAGCGGGTGGCTCCTACGAGCAGTACTTC.

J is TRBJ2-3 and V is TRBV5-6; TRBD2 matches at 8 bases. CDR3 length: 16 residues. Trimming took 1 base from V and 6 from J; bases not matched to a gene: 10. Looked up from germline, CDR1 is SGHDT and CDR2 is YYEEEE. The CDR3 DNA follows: TGTGCCAGCAGCTTGTTGGCACTAGCGGCCCGGGATACGCAGTATTTT. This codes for CASSLLALAARDTQYF.

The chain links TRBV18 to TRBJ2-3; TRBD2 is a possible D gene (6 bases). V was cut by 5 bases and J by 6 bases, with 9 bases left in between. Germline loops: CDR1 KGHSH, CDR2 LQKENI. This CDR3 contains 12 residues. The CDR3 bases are TGTGCCAGCTCAAACCGGGGGGATACGCAGTATTTT. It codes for CASSNRGDTQYF.

As DNA, the CDR3 is TGTGCCGGAGGGGTGAATCAGCCCCAGCATTTT. Translation: CAGGVNQPQHF. The gene calls are TRBV19 and TRBJ1-5, with D perhaps matching TRBD1 (5 bases). Trimming took 11 bases from V and 4 from J, leaving 9 bases between them. The CDR3 is made up of 11 amino acids. Germline CDR1 is LNHDA and CDR2 is SQIVND (reference sequence).

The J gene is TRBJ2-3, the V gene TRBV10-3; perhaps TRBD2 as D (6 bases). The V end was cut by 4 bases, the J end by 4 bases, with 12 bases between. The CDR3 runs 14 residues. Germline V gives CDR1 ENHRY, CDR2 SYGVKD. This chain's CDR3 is CAISASWGADTQYF. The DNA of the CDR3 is TGTGCCATCAGTGCCTCGTGGGGGGCAGATACGCAGTATTTT.

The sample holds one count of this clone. CDR3 loop: CASSLDGTQYGYTF. The CDR3 DNA follows: TGTGCCAGCAGCTTAGACGGGACTCAATATGGCTACACCTTC. The chain carries TRBV7-9 and TRBJ1-2, with D maybe TRBD1 (5 bases). Deletions cut 1 base from V and 5 bases from J, with 11 bases between. This CDR3 has 14 amino acids. Germline CDR1 reads SEHNR; CDR2 reads FQNEAQ (reference sequence).

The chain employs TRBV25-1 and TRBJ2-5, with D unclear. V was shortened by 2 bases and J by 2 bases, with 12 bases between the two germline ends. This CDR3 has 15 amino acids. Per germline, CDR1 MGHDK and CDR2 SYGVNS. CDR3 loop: CASSEPRSLQETQYF. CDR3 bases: TGTGCCAGCAGTGAACCCCGGAGCCTGCAAGAGACCCAGTACTTC.

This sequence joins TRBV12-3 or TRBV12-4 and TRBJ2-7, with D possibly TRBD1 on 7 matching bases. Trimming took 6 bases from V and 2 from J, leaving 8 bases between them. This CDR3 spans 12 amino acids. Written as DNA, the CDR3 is TGTGCCAGCAGCAGGGGGGCCTACGAGCAGTACTTC. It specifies CASSRGAYEQYF.

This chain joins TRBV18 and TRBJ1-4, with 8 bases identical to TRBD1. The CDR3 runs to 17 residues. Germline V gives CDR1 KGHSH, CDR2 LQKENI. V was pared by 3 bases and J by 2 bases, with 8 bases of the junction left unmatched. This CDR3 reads CASSPKAQGATNEKLFF. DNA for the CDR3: TGTGCCAGCTCACCTAAAGCGCAGGGGGCGACTAATGAAAAACTGTTTTTT.

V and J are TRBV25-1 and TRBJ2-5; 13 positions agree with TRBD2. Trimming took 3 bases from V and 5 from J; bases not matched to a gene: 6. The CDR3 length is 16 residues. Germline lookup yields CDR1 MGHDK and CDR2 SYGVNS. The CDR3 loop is CASSDTSGGDRETQYF. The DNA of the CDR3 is TGTGCCAGCAGTGATACTAGCGGGGGGGACCGGGAGACCCAGTACTTC.

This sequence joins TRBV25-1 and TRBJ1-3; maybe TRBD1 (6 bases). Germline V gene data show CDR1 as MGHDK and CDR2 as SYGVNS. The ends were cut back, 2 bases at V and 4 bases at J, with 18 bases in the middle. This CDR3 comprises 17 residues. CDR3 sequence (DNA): TGTGCCAGCAGTGAAAGGAAAGGGGGGACTACGGGAAACACCATATATTTT. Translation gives CASSERKGGTTGNTIYF.

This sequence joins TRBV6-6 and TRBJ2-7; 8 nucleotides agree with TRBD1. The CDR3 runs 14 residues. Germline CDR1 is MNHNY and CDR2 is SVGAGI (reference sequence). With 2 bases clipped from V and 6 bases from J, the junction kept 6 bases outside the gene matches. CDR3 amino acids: CASSYVQDRGEQYF. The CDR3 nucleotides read TGTGCCAGCAGTTACGTCCAAGACAGGGGCGAGCAGTACTTC.

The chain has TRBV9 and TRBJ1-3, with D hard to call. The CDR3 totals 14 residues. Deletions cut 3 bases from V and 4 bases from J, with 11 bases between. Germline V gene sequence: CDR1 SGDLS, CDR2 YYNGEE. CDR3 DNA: TGTGCCAGCAGCGGGAGGGAGGCGGGAAACACCATATATTTT. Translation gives CASSGREAGNTIYF.

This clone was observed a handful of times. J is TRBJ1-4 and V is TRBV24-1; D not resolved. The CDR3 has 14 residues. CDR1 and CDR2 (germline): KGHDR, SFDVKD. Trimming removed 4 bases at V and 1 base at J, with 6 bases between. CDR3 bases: TGTGCCACCAGTGAAGGAGGAACTAATGAAAAACTGTTTTTT. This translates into CATSEGGTNEKLFF.

CDR3 nucleotides: TGTGCCAGCAGTTTACTAGGGGGTAGCTCCTACAATGAGCAGTTCTTC. It translates to CASSLLGGSSYNEQFF. This chain links TRBV28 with TRBJ2-1; a weak D match, TRBD1 (6 bases). V lost 2 bases and J lost 0, with 11 bases in between. The CDR3 has 16 amino acids. Germline CDR1 MDHEN, CDR2 SYDVKM.